A single sample gave rise to the 15 T cell receptor beta chains below, sequenced in a study of T cell repertoires in cytomegalovirus infection. TCRdb itself ran the reads through MiXCR, one entry per CDR3 protein. Seen here are more than 150,000 distinct CDR3 sequences, 23% observed once, and the top ten hold roughly 9.7%. Specimen: PBMCs. The receptors come from a human donor in good health (CMV status not recorded). Some clones in this sample may be carry-over from other donors' samples.

There are a few counts of this clonotype. The chain recombines TRBV29-1 with TRBJ2-5; D is unresolved. The CDR3 runs 12 residues. Looked up from germline, CDR1 is SQVTM and CDR2 is ANQGSEA. V lost 5 bases to trimming and J lost 1 base, with 8 bases between them. In DNA, the CDR3 is TGCAGCGTTTCTGCAGGCCAAGAGACCCAGTACTTC. This codes for CSVSAGQETQYF.

This clonotype was seen once. This chain uses TRBV9 with TRBJ1-3; D is uncertain. The CDR3 is 15 amino acids. In germline, CDR1 is SGDLS, CDR2 YYNGEE. Trimming stripped 4 bases from V and 0 bases from J, with 11 bases between. The chain's CDR3 is CASSTQDVSGNTIYF. In DNA form, the CDR3 reads TGTGCCAGCAGCACGCAGGATGTCTCTGGAAACACCATATATTTT.

This clonotype has more than one count but fewer than ten. This chain links TRBV7-9 with TRBJ2-1, with TRBD2 as a possible D gene (6 bases). Trimming took 2 bases from V and 5 from J, leaving 16 bases between them. Germline loops: CDR1 SEHNR, CDR2 FQNEAQ (reference sequence). This CDR3 has 16 residues. CDR3 loop: CASSLSMGGRNNEQFF. In nucleotides, the CDR3 is TGTGCCAGCAGCTTAAGTATGGGAGGCAGGAACAATGAGCAGTTCTTC.

This clonotype was observed a few times. The gene calls are TRBV6-5 and TRBJ1-3; D uncertain. V was shortened by 6 bases and J by 2 bases, with 8 bases between the two germline ends. Germline CDR1 MNHEY, CDR2 SVGAGI. The CDR3 extends over 13 amino acids. The CDR3 nucleotides are TGTGCCAGCAGAGAAGGGCCTGGAAACACCATATATTTT. Its protein is CASREGPGNTIYF.

The sample holds a few counts of this clonotype. The genes are TRBV28 and TRBJ1-1; 7 bases match TRBD1. CDR3 size: 16 residues. The V and J ends lost 3 bases and 0 bases, in that order; junction bases with no gene match: 7. Germline CDR1 and CDR2: MDHEN and SYDVKM. CDR3 in DNA: TGTGCCAGCAGTTTTTGGGACAGACCCATGAACACTGAAGCTTTCTTT. Its translation: CASSFWDRPMNTEAFF.

This clonotype has a count of ten or more. The chain uses TRBV7-2 and TRBJ2-3; 12 bases map to TRBD2. Germline assignment: CDR1 SGHTA and CDR2 FQGNSA. V gave up 5 bases and J gave up 4 bases; unmatched junction bases: 4. The CDR3 is made up of 15 amino acids. CDR3 sequence reads: CASSPGLAGSDTQYF. In DNA form, the CDR3 reads TGTGCCAGCAGCCCCGGACTAGCGGGATCAGATACGCAGTATTTT.

This chain links TRBV20-1 with TRBJ2-7; maybe TRBD2 (5 bases). The CDR3 contains 13 residues. Germline V gives CDR1 DFQATT, CDR2 SNEGSKA (reference sequence). V gave up 1 base and J gave up 2 bases, with 9 bases separating them. The DNA of the CDR3 is TGCAGTGCTAGAGGACTAACTGCCTACGAGCAGTACTTC. Protein product: CSARGLTAYEQYF.

The chain uses TRBV7-6 and TRBJ2-1; D is ambiguous. Germline V gene data show CDR1 as SGHVS and CDR2 as FNYEAQ. The CDR3 is made up of 13 amino acids. Deletions cut 0 bases from V and 9 bases from J, with 9 bases between. The CDR3 region is CASSLAPPGEQFF. The CDR3, as DNA: TGTGCCAGCAGCTTAGCGCCCCCGGGTGAGCAGTTCTTC.

The J gene is TRBJ2-2, the V gene TRBV11-2; D might be TRBD2 (6 bases). V lost 1 base and J lost 1, with 13 bases in between. Germline V gene data show CDR1 as SGHAT and CDR2 as FQNNGV. CDR3 length equals 17 residues. CDR3 nucleotides: TGTGCCAGCAGCTTAGCAGGGTTTAGCGGGAACACCGGGGAGCTGTTTTTT. This codes for CASSLAGFSGNTGELFF.

V usage is TRBV4-3 and J usage is TRBJ1-1, with no clear D. V was cut by 0 bases and J by 7 bases, with 9 bases left in between. The CDR3 covers 13 residues. The germline V gene has CDR1 LGHNA and CDR2 YSLEER. CDR3 residues: CASSQEAYSEAFF. CDR3 in DNA: TGCGCCAGCAGCCAAGAAGCGTACAGTGAAGCTTTCTTT.

The chain carries TRBV12-3 or TRBV12-4 and TRBJ1-1; unclear D gene. V shed 3 bases and J shed 1 base, with 6 bases lying between them. The CDR3 extends over 13 amino acids. As DNA, the CDR3 is TGTGCCAGCAGTTTGTCCCGGAACACTGAAGCTTTCTTT. Its translation: CASSLSRNTEAFF.

The chain is built from TRBV10-3 and TRBJ1-6; the match to TRBD1 covers 8 bases. CDR3 size: 14 residues. Per germline, CDR1 ENHRY and CDR2 SYGVKD. V trimming: 10 bases; J trimming: 9 bases; junction bases outside the gene matches: 11. The CDR3 region has the DNA TGTGCCACCCGTGACGGACAGGGAGGTTCACCCCTCCACTTT. Translated: CATRDGQGGSPLHF.

Details on this clonotype: This sequence may be a read error, since a much larger clone differs from it by one base. The chain is built from TRBV29-1 and TRBJ1-4, with D maybe TRBD1 (5 bases). Germline-derived CDR1 and CDR2 are SQVTM and ANQGSEA. The CDR3 has 12 residues. The CDR3, as DNA: TGCAGCGTTCGGAAGACAGATGAAAATCTGTTTTTT. Protein product: CSVRKTDENLFF. The complete variable domain, with remaining parts taken from reference TRBV29-1 and TRBJ1-4, reads SAVISQKPSRDICQRGTSLTIQCQVDSQVTMMFWYRQQPGQSLTLIATANQGSEATYESGFVIDKFPISRPNLTFSTLTVSNMSPEDSSIYLCSVRKTDENLFFGSGTQLSVL.

This chain connects TRBV19 to TRBJ1-1; TRBD1 is a possible D gene (5 bases). The CDR3 contains 15 residues. Trimming shortened V by 3 bases and J by 3 bases, and 14 bases separated the two germline ends. Germline CDR1 is LNHDA and CDR2 is SQIVND (reference sequence). The CDR3 loop is CASSMRPGAYTEAFF. DNA for the CDR3: TGTGCCAGTAGTATGAGACCTGGGGCGTACACTGAAGCTTTCTTT.

This clonotype was recorded at least ten times. The chain uses TRBV4-1 and TRBJ2-1, with D unresolved. The CDR3 has 12 amino acids. The V and J ends lost 4 bases and 11 bases respectively, with 12 bases between them. Germline values: CDR1 MGHRA, CDR2 YSYEKL. The CDR3 bases are TGCGCCAGCAGCCGCGACGGGCAACAGCAGTTCTTC. Amino acids: CASSRDGQQQFF.